The 10 T cell receptor beta chains reported below all come from one sample, sequenced in a study of identical twins. One entry per CDR3 protein, called by TCRdb with MiXCR from the 5' RACE reads. The sample records roughly 630,000 distinct CDR3 sequences, about 7% being singletons. The same data also contributed to another study, on yellow fever vaccine responses in identical twins.

What was sequenced was PBMCs. These receptors all come from a woman between 18 and 30 years old in good health.

Worth noting for this clonotype: A single base separates this from a much larger clone, so it may be a read error. The chain employs TRBV3-1 and TRBJ1-1, with a weak D call TRBD1 (5 bases). The V end lost 0 bases, the J end lost 1 base, and 6 bases lay between the germline ends. Germline V gene data show CDR1 as LGHDT and CDR2 as YNNKEL (reference sequence). The CDR3 extends over 14 amino acids. In DNA, the CDR3 is TGTGCCAGCAGCCAAGAAAGGGGGAACACTGAAGCTTTCTTT. The encoded protein is CASSQERGNTEAFF. Using reference TRBV3-1 and TRBJ1-1 for the parts outside the CDR3, the full variable domain is DTAVSQTPKYLVTQMGNDKSIKCEQNLGHDTMYWYKQDSKKFLKIMFSYNNKELIINETVPNRFSPKSPDKAHLNLHINSLELGDSAVYFCASSQERGNTEAFFGQGTRLTVV.

This clonotype was observed at least ten times. J is TRBJ2-7 and V is TRBV28; 8 nucleotides align to TRBD1. CDR1 and CDR2 from the germline V gene are MDHEN and SYDVKM. Germline trimming cut 4 bases from V and 0 bases from J; bases unmatched to any gene: 5. CDR3 size: 15 residues. DNA of the CDR3: TGTGCCAGCAGTTCCGGACAGGGTAGCTCCTACGAGCAGTACGTC. Amino acid sequence: CASSSGQGSSYEQYV.

The sample holds many counts of this clonotype. The V and J genes are TRBV27 and TRBJ2-6; D is unresolved. This CDR3 spans 14 amino acids. Trimming took off 3 bases at V and 0 bases at J, with 3 bases between the two ends. CDR1 MNHEY and CDR2 SMNVEV come from the germline V gene (reference sequence). The CDR3 spells CASSFFSGANVLTF. Here the CDR3 DNA reads TGTGCCAGCAGTTTTTTCTCTGGGGCCAACGTCCTGACTTTC.

The CDR3 is CASSTGVAGPYEQYF. CDR3 DNA: TGTGCCAGCAGCACCGGGGTAGCGGGGCCCTACGAGCAGTACTTC. V is TRBV28 and J is TRBJ2-7; 8 bases match TRBD2. This CDR3 comprises 15 residues. The ends lost 6 bases at V and 2 bases at J; junction bases unmatched: 9. Germline V CDR1 and CDR2: MDHEN, SYDVKM.

This clonotype came up a few times. The chain carries TRBV29-1 and TRBJ2-3; possibly TRBD1 for D (5 bases). Germline CDR1 SQVTM, CDR2 ANQGSEA. This CDR3 is 10 amino acids long. The germline V and J ends were trimmed by 4 bases and 12 bases, with 11 bases remaining between them. The CDR3 DNA is TGCAGCGTTGTACAGGTGGTTCAGTATTTT. Encoded protein: CSVVQVVQYF.

This clonotype was observed a handful of times. This sequence joins TRBV12-3 or TRBV12-4 and TRBJ2-7; 8 nucleotides match TRBD2. The CDR3 is 16 amino acids. Trimming cost V 4 bases and J 2 bases; bases outside gene matches: 10. Here the CDR3 DNA reads TGTGCCAGCAGTTCGACCGCGCTAGCGGGCACCTACGAGCAGTACTTC. Translated: CASSSTALAGTYEQYF.

The table lists this clonotype with many counts. This chain connects TRBV29-1 to TRBJ2-2, with 12 bases lining up with TRBD2. CDR3 size: 17 residues. Per germline, CDR1 SQVTM and CDR2 ANQGSEA. The J segment lost 5 bases and the V segment lost 4 bases, leaving 11 bases of the junction unmatched. The CDR3 DNA is TGCAGCGTTGGACTAGCGGGAGTCTTATTTTTTACCGGGGAGCTGTTTTTT. This encodes CSVGLAGVLFFTGELFF.

This clonotype was recorded at least ten times. The chain links TRBV6-1 to TRBJ2-7; the match to TRBD2 covers 7 bases. The CDR3 contains 14 residues. V lost 2 bases to trimming and J lost 2 bases; unmatched junction nucleotides: 3. The germline CDR1 and CDR2 sequences are MNHNS and SASEGT. The CDR3 is CASSETGLAYEQYV. CDR3 bases: TGTGCCAGCAGTGAAACCGGACTAGCCTACGAGCAGTACGTC.

This clonotype turned up a few times. V is TRBV3-1 and J is TRBJ2-6; D not certain. Germline values: CDR1 LGHDT, CDR2 YNNKEL (reference sequence). The V end was cut by 5 bases, the J end by 0 bases, with 11 bases between. This CDR3 has 16 residues. The CDR3: CASSETASSGANVLTF. The CDR3 bases are TGTGCCAGCAGCGAAACAGCTAGCTCTGGGGCCAACGTCCTGACTTTC.

This clonotype was detected only a few times. The chain is built from TRBV28 and TRBJ2-7; the D gene is possibly TRBD1 (5 bases). Trimming cost V 7 bases and J 0 bases, with 13 bases left between them. This CDR3 contains 14 residues. The germline gives CDR1 MDHEN, CDR2 SYDVKM. The CDR3 loop is CASTKGQGSYEQYF. The CDR3 DNA reads TGTGCCAGCACCAAGGGGCAGGGCTCCTACGAGCAGTACTTC.